The 29 T cell receptor beta chains in this list originate from one sample, sequenced in a study of cytomegalovirus exposure and HLA in healthy donors. The table came from immunoSEQ multiplex PCR; TCRdb's copy has only in-frame clones and leaves some out. Found here are fewer than 150,000 clones, about 91% of them singletons; the top ten hold 7.9%. The sequencing input was PBMCs. Receptors originate from a woman younger than 30 in good health and CMV-seropositive.

The chain joins TRBV7-6 to TRBJ1-5; 9 nucleotides line up with TRBD1. The CDR3 is made up of 13 amino acids. Germline CDR1 and CDR2: SGHVS and FNYEAQ. J gave up 5 bases and V 5 bases, and 1 base lay outside the gene matches. The CDR3 region is CASSRDRDQPQHF. The CDR3 DNA is TGTGCCAGCAGCCGGGACAGGGATCAGCCCCAGCATTTT.

This sequence joins TRBV18 and TRBJ2-5; 7 bases map to TRBD1. The junction had 4 bases not matched to a gene; V was cut back by 1 base and J by 2 bases. Germline values: CDR1 KGHSH, CDR2 LQKENI. The CDR3 runs 15 residues. CDR3 sequence (DNA): TGTGCCAGCTCACCACAAGGGACAGATCAAGAGACCCAGTACTTC. Translated: CASSPQGTDQETQYF.

The rearrangement uses TRBV9 and TRBJ2-7, with TRBD2 matching over 7 bases. This CDR3 has 17 residues. In germline, CDR1 is SGDLS, CDR2 YYNGEE. The J segment lost 1 base and the V segment lost 4 bases, leaving 14 bases of the junction unmatched. The CDR3 coding sequence is TGTGCCAGCAGCCGCTCTAGCGGAGGCTCTGTTTCCTACGAGCAGTACTTC. This codes for CASSRSSGGSVSYEQYF. Together with reference TRBV9 and TRBJ2-7, the CDR3 gives the full variable domain: DSGVTQTPKHLITATGQRVTLRCSPRSGDLSVYWYQQSLDQGLQFLIQYYNGEERAKGNILERFSAQQFPDLHSELNLSSLELGDSALYFCASSRSSGGSVSYEQYFGPGTRLTVT.

This chain uses TRBV27 with TRBJ2-3; D is unresolved. Looked up from germline, CDR1 is MNHEY and CDR2 is SMNVEV (reference sequence). The V gene lost 5 bases and the J gene lost 12 bases, with 15 bases spanning the gap. The CDR3 loop spans 12 amino acids. The CDR3 coding sequence is TGTGCCAGCAGTCCACCGACTCAAGATCAGTATTTT. This sequence encodes CASSPPTQDQYF.

This chain joins TRBV10-1 and TRBJ1-2; D perhaps matches TRBD1 (5 bases). CDR3 size: 14 residues. Germline CDR1 reads WNHNN; CDR2 reads SYGVQD (reference sequence). V shed 5 bases and J shed 5 bases, with 15 bases lying between them. Here the CDR3 reads CASSKTAPPYGYTF. CDR3 nucleotides: TGCGCCAGCAGTAAGACAGCTCCTCCTTATGGCTACACCTTC.

The V gene is TRBV2, the J gene TRBJ1-1, with no clear D. Germline V gives CDR1 SNHLY, CDR2 FYNNEI. This CDR3 comprises 12 residues. Deletions cut 4 bases from V and 4 bases from J, with 7 bases between. DNA for the CDR3: TGTGCCAGCAGTGGGGCGGGCACTGAAGCTTTCTTT. This translates into CASSGAGTEAFF.

The gene calls are TRBV9 and TRBJ2-3; perhaps TRBD2 as D (5 bases). CDR3 length equals 14 residues. CDR1 SGDLS and CDR2 YYNGEE come from the germline V gene. The germline V and J ends were trimmed by 0 bases and 1 base, with 6 bases remaining between them. The CDR3 loop is CASSVVGGTDTQYF. The DNA of the CDR3 is TGTGCCAGCAGCGTAGTGGGAGGCACAGATACGCAGTATTTT. Filled out from reference TRBV9 and TRBJ2-3, the complete variable domain reads DSGVTQTPKHLITATGQRVTLRCSPRSGDLSVYWYQQSLDQGLQFLIQYYNGEERAKGNILERFSAQQFPDLHSELNLSSLELGDSALYFCASSVVGGTDTQYFGPGTRLTVL.

The chain employs TRBV5-4 and TRBJ2-1; 11 bases match TRBD2. The J segment lost 8 bases and the V segment lost 0 bases, leaving 4 bases of the junction unmatched. The CDR3 covers 15 residues. Germline CDR1 is SGHNT and CDR2 is YYREEE (reference sequence). The chain's CDR3 is CASSLARLAGHEQFF. CDR3 nucleotide sequence: TGTGCCAGCAGCTTGGCGAGACTAGCGGGACATGAGCAGTTCTTC.

CDR3 in DNA: TGTGCCAGCGAGATGCGCAGGGGGCTCTACGAGCAGTACTTC. Translating gives CASEMRRGLYEQYF. The chain joins TRBV6-1 to TRBJ2-7; 8 nucleotides agree with TRBD1. The CDR3 extends over 14 amino acids. Trimming at V came to 8 bases and at J to 3 bases, leaving 9 bases not matched to a gene. Per germline, CDR1 MNHNS and CDR2 SASEGT.

The chain recombines TRBV13 with TRBJ1-1; D ambiguous. The V gene's germline CDR1 is PRHDT and CDR2 FYEKMQ (reference sequence). The CDR3 extends over 13 amino acids. The V end was cut by 2 bases, the J end by 5 bases, with 9 bases between. CDR3 nucleotides: TGTGCCAGCAGCTTACGGGGTAGAACTGAAGCTTTCTTT. The encoded protein is CASSLRGRTEAFF. Drawing the rest from reference TRBV13 and TRBJ1-1, the complete variable domain is AAGVIQSPRHLIKEKRETATLKCYPIPRHDTVYWYQQGPGQDPQFLISFYEKMQSDKGSIPDRFSAQQFSDYHSELNMSSLELGDSALYFCASSLRGRTEAFFGQGTRLTVV.

The chain uses TRBV27 and TRBJ2-7, with a tentative D call TRBD1 (5 bases). Germline CDR1 reads MNHEY; CDR2 reads SMNVEV (reference sequence). The germline V and J ends were trimmed by 5 bases and 4 bases, with 12 bases remaining between them. This CDR3 has 13 residues. The CDR3 DNA is TGTGCCAGCAGTCCCCGACAGCTTTACGAGCAGTACTTC. It codes for CASSPRQLYEQYF.

This chain links TRBV9 with TRBJ2-2; D may be TRBD2 (6 bases). Germline CDR1 reads SGDLS; CDR2 reads YYNGEE. Deletions cut 0 bases from V and 6 bases from J, with 24 bases between. The CDR3 sequence is 19 residues long. CDR3 residues: CASSVGGPISGRRAGELFF. CDR3 bases: TGTGCCAGCAGCGTAGGGGGTCCGATCTCCGGGAGAAGAGCCGGGGAGCTGTTTTTT.

The V gene is TRBV28, the J gene TRBJ1-5, with a tentative D call TRBD1 (6 bases). V shed 6 bases and J shed 7 bases, with 22 bases lying between them. Germline V gene sequence: CDR1 MDHEN, CDR2 SYDVKM. There are 16 residues in the CDR3. CDR3 DNA sequence: TGTGCCAGCAGGCAGATACACAGGGCTGGAGGCCAGCCCCAGCATTTT. This sequence encodes CASRQIHRAGGQPQHF. Full variable domain (missing parts from reference TRBV28 and TRBJ1-5): DVKVTQSSRYLVKRTGEKVFLECVQDMDHENMFWYRQDPGLGLRLIYFSYDVKMKEKGDIPEGYSVSREKKERFSLILESASTNQTSMYLCASRQIHRAGGQPQHFGDGTRLSIL.

This CDR3 reads CASSSRTGGEGYTF. The DNA of the CDR3 is TGTGCCAGCAGCTCCCGAACAGGGGGTGAAGGCTACACCTTC. The V call is TRBV9, the J call TRBJ1-2, with 8 nucleotides matching TRBD1. Losses at the gene ends were 4 bases for V and 8 bases for J; bases not matched to a gene: 10. The V gene's germline CDR1 is SGDLS and CDR2 YYNGEE. The CDR3 contains 14 residues.

V usage is TRBV5-4 and J usage is TRBJ2-3; a possible D gene is TRBD2 (7 bases). Trimming took off 0 bases at V and 5 bases at J, with 16 bases between the two ends. This CDR3 region has 16 residues. The germline V gene has CDR1 SGHNT and CDR2 YYREEE (reference sequence). The CDR3 reads CASSLEGGAGIDTQYF. CDR3 coding DNA: TGTGCCAGCAGCTTGGAGGGGGGGGCCGGGATAGATACGCAGTATTTT.

The chain recombines TRBV2 with TRBJ1-2; TRBD1 agrees at 11 bases. The ends lost 7 bases at V and 0 bases at J; junction bases unmatched: 1. Germline V CDR1 and CDR2: SNHLY, FYNNEI. The CDR3 consists of 14 residues. CDR3 region: CASMGQGANYGYTF. As DNA, the CDR3 is TGTGCCAGCATGGGACAGGGGGCTAACTATGGCTACACCTTC.

This clone was seen once. The chain uses TRBV30 and TRBJ1-3; D possibly corresponds to TRBD1 (5 bases). The V gene lost 3 bases and the J gene lost 0 bases, with 12 bases spanning the gap. Germline-derived CDR1 and CDR2 are GTSNPN and SVGIG (reference sequence). The CDR3 has 15 residues. CDR3 nucleotides: TGTGCCTGGAGCGAAGGGGTACTCTCTGGAAACACCATATATTTT. It yields the protein CAWSEGVLSGNTIYF. Full variable domain (remainder filled in from reference TRBV30 and TRBJ1-3): SQTIHQWPATLVQPVGSPLSLECTVEGTSNPNLYWYRQAAGRGLQLLFYSVGIGQISSEVPQNLSASRPQDRQFILSSKKLLLSDSGFYLCAWSEGVLSGNTIYFGEGSWLTVV.

The chain links TRBV30 to TRBJ2-1; tentative D call: TRBD1 (6 bases). Trimming took 2 bases from V and 8 from J, leaving 10 bases between them. This CDR3 has 12 residues. The germline V gene encodes CDR1 GTSNPN and CDR2 SVGIG (reference sequence). The CDR3 DNA reads TGTGCCTGGAGTCACAGGGAACATGAGCAGTTCTTC. This gives the protein CAWSHREHEQFF.

CDR3 bases: TGCGCCAGCAGCCTCCTCAAGGAAATTAGCGGGGGGTTTGCCTACGAGCAGTACTTC. This encodes CASSLLKEISGGFAYEQYF. The J gene is TRBJ2-7, the V gene TRBV4-1, with 10 bases identical to TRBD2. The CDR3 has 19 residues. V was pared by 4 bases and J by 2 bases, with 17 bases of the junction left unmatched. Germline V gives CDR1 MGHRA, CDR2 YSYEKL.

V is TRBV28 and J is TRBJ2-2, with 7 nucleotides matching TRBD2. Germline CDR1 MDHEN, CDR2 SYDVKM. The CDR3 sequence is 15 residues long. V dropped 2 bases and J dropped 2; count of bases not matched to a gene: 2. The DNA of the CDR3 is TGTGCCAGCAGTTTAGCTAGCGGAAACACCGGGGAGCTGTTTTTT. This translates into CASSLASGNTGELFF.

In its sample, this clone was seen once. The chain has TRBV7-8 and TRBJ2-5, with 7 bases aligning to TRBD1. The CDR3 has 14 amino acids. V gave up 1 base and J gave up 4 bases; unmatched junction bases: 3. The germline CDR1 and CDR2 sequences are SGHVS and FQNEAQ. CDR3 residues: CASSLDTGVETQYF. In DNA form, the CDR3 reads TGTGCCAGCAGCTTAGACACAGGGGTAGAGACCCAGTACTTC.

Here the CDR3 reads CSVGPKRQESNYGYTF. In nucleotides, the CDR3 is TGCAGCGTTGGACCTAAACGACAGGAGTCTAACTATGGCTACACCTTC. This sequence joins TRBV29-1 and TRBJ1-2, with TRBD1 as a possible D gene (6 bases). Germline lookup yields CDR1 SQVTM and CDR2 ANQGSEA. V lost 4 bases, J lost 0 bases, and 18 bases lay in between. This CDR3 spans 16 amino acids.

This sequence joins TRBV9 and TRBJ2-7; 7 positions match TRBD2. The CDR3 runs 15 residues. Germline values: CDR1 SGDLS, CDR2 YYNGEE. V lost 0 bases and J lost 6; bases outside the gene matches: 9. CDR3 DNA sequence: TGTGCCAGCAGCGTAGGGGTCGGGGAGGGGCTCGAGCAGTACTTC. This translates into CASSVGVGEGLEQYF.

The chain recombines TRBV7-8 with TRBJ2-1; tentative D call: TRBD1 (5 bases). The CDR3 has 15 residues. In germline, CDR1 is SGHVS, CDR2 FQNEAQ. V shed 5 bases and J shed 1 base, with 12 bases lying between them. Here the CDR3 DNA reads TGTGCCAGCAGCCCTAGACAGAAATCCTACAATGAGCAGTTCTTC. Protein sequence: CASSPRQKSYNEQFF.

The chain's CDR3 is CASSPPWGEDYEQYF. The CDR3 DNA follows: TGTGCCAGCTCACCACCGTGGGGGGAGGACTACGAGCAGTACTTC. This chain connects TRBV18 to TRBJ2-7, with D perhaps TRBD2 (6 bases). Trimming stripped 0 bases from V and 3 bases from J, with 12 bases between. CDR1 and CDR2 (germline): KGHSH, LQKENI. CDR3 size: 15 residues.

The chain couples TRBV27 to TRBJ1-5; a weak D match, TRBD1 (5 bases). Germline-derived CDR1 and CDR2 are MNHEY and SMNVEV (reference sequence). The CDR3 has 14 residues. Trimming left V 2 bases short and J 1 base short, with 6 bases between. The DNA of the CDR3 is TGTGCCAGCAGTTTAGGGGGGAGCAATCAGCCCCAGCATTTT. This encodes CASSLGGSNQPQHF.

This chain uses TRBV7-3 with TRBJ2-1; TRBD1 agrees at 10 bases. The germline V gene has CDR1 SGHTA and CDR2 FQGTGA. J lost 6 bases, V lost 5 bases, and 10 bases had no gene match. This CDR3 comprises 16 residues. CDR3 loop: CASSPTGTGVGNEQFF. In nucleotides, the CDR3 is TGTGCCAGCAGCCCTACCGGGACAGGGGTGGGCAATGAGCAGTTCTTC.

On this clone: The junction shows a germline mismatch at one end, possibly a read error. The genes are TRBV9 and TRBJ1-2, with D perhaps matching TRBD1 (6 bases). There are 14 residues in the CDR3. Germline V lookup: CDR1 SGDLS, CDR2 YYNGEE. The CDR3 spells CARSREGGRLGYTF. Here the CDR3 DNA reads TGTGCCCGCAGCCGGGAGGGGGGGCGCTTGGGCTACACCTTC.

This chain links TRBV15 with TRBJ1-1; possibly TRBD1 for D (6 bases). Germline lookup yields CDR1 LNHNV and CDR2 YYDKDF (reference sequence). With 0 bases removed from V and 3 bases from J, the gap between germline ends came to 8 bases. The length of the CDR3 is 14 residues. CDR3 sequence: CATSRDSGDTEAFF. For the CDR3, the DNA is TGTGCCACCAGCAGAGATTCAGGGGACACTGAAGCTTTCTTT.